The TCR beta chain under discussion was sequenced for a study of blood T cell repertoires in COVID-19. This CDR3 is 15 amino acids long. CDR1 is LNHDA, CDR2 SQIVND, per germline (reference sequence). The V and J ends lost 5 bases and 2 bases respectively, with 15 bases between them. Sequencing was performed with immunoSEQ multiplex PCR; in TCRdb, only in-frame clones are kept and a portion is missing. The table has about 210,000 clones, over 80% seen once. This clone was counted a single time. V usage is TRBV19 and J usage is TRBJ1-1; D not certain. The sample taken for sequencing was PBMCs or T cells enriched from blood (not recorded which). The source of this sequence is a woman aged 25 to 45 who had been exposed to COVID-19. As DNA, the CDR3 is TGTGCCAGTAGTCCCCCCACCGGGTACAACACTGAAGCTTTCTTT. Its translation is CASSPPTGYNTEAFF.